The 20 T cell receptor beta chains presented below share a single source sample, sequenced in a study of cytomegalovirus exposure and HLA in healthy donors (dated by TCRdb to 2017 to 2019). The library was made by the immunoSEQ multiplex PCR assay. For the multiplex PCR, a mixture combining 60 forward primers for TCR Vbeta segments and 13 reverse primers for TCR Jbeta segments was used. As stored in TCRdb, this immuneACCESS dataset retains in-frame rearrangements with V and J assigned. A fraction of the clones does not appear; measured against another copy, unresolved V genes explain less than half of the discrepancy, and the remainder lacks a known reason. This sample is represented by 95,000 to 150,000 clones; about 74% of them were singletons. Together, the top ten hold less than 3% of the sample. The specimen was PBMCs. The receptors shown here come from a woman aged 40 to 50 in good health and CMV-seropositive.

This clone was seen only once. As DNA, the CDR3 is TGTGCCAGCAGCGTAGGGGGCGCAACCTATGGCTACACCTTC. Amino acids: CASSVGGATYGYTF. This chain joins TRBV9 and TRBJ1-2, with D perhaps TRBD1 (5 bases). Germline-derived CDR1 and CDR2 are SGDLS and YYNGEE. Trimming removed 0 bases at V and 4 bases at J, with 10 bases between. The CDR3 extends over 14 amino acids.

The rearrangement uses TRBV29-1 and TRBJ2-2; 9 bases are a match to TRBD1. Germline V gives CDR1 SQVTM, CDR2 ANQGSEA. This CDR3 contains 14 residues. V shed 6 bases and J 6 bases; nucleotides not matched to a gene: 8. CDR3 in DNA: TGCAGCGTCCTCCGGGACAGGGAGGCCGGGGAGCTGTTTTTT. Amino acids: CSVLRDREAGELFF.

The chain employs TRBV10-3 and TRBJ1-1; D possibly corresponds to TRBD1 (5 bases). The CDR3 runs 13 residues. The V end lost 8 bases, the J end lost 5 bases, and 15 bases lay between the germline ends. CDR1 is ENHRY and CDR2 is SYGVKD in the germline V gene. CDR3 sequence (DNA): TGTGCCATCGGAGGGGTGGGGGAAACTGAAGCTTTCTTT. Protein sequence: CAIGGVGETEAFF.

The rearrangement uses TRBV2 and TRBJ1-2; 8 nucleotides match TRBD1. The CDR3 runs to 13 residues. J lost 8 bases, V lost 5 bases, and 7 bases had no gene match. Germline CDR1 is SNHLY and CDR2 is FYNNEI. CDR3 coding DNA: TGTGCCAGCAGTTCAGGACAGGGTAGGGGCTACACCTTC. Translating it yields CASSSGQGRGYTF.

This clone showed up just a few times. The genes are TRBV4-1 and TRBJ2-7; 7 positions agree with TRBD2. The CDR3 spans 15 residues. Germline loops: CDR1 MGHRA, CDR2 YSYEKL. V was clipped by 3 bases and J by 5 bases; unmatched bases: 10. The CDR3 DNA follows: TGCGCCAGCAGCCACAATTTGGGGAGGGAGGACGAGCAGTACTTC. Protein product: CASSHNLGREDEQYF.

This clone showed up just a few times. The CDR3 DNA follows: TGTGCCAGCAGTAGACAGGGGGCCACTAATGAAAAACTGTTTTTT. Protein product: CASSRQGATNEKLFF. The chain joins TRBV2 to TRBJ1-4, with 10 bases identical to TRBD1. The V gene's germline CDR1 is SNHLY and CDR2 FYNNEI. The CDR3 loop spans 15 amino acids. Unmatched junction bases numbered 2, after V lost 5 bases and J lost 2 bases.

V gene TRBV4-1 combines with J gene TRBJ2-7; TRBD2 might be the D (6 bases). V lost 0 bases and J lost 3, with 12 bases in between. The germline V gene has CDR1 MGHRA and CDR2 YSYEKL. The CDR3 runs 15 residues. CDR3 residues: CASSQEVAEVYEQYF. CDR3 nucleotides: TGCGCCAGCAGCCAAGAAGTAGCGGAGGTCTACGAGCAGTACTTC.

V gene TRBV5-4 combines with J gene TRBJ2-3, with 8 bases aligning to TRBD2. The CDR3 spans 15 residues. V was pared by 4 bases and J by 3 bases, with 7 bases of the junction left unmatched. CDR1 SGHNT and CDR2 YYREEE come from the germline V gene (reference sequence). For the CDR3, the DNA is TGTGCCAGCAGCGAAGGACTAGCACAAACAGATACGCAGTATTTT. Residues: CASSEGLAQTDTQYF.

This clone was recorded a few times. The chain is built from TRBV5-3 and TRBJ1-2, with TRBD1 as a possible D gene (6 bases). TRBV5-3 is designated an ORF whose function remains uncertain. The CDR3 sequence is 13 residues long. Trimming shortened V by 2 bases and J by 6 bases, and 11 bases separated the two germline ends. CDR3: CARSLDRTDGYTF. As DNA, the CDR3 is TGTGCCAGAAGCTTAGACAGGACCGATGGCTACACCTTC.

This clone was seen once. The gene calls are TRBV2 and TRBJ1-5, with a tentative D call TRBD1 (6 bases). CDR1 is SNHLY, CDR2 FYNNEI, per germline. The CDR3 has 15 residues. Deletions cut 7 bases from V and 2 bases from J, with 15 bases between. This chain's CDR3 is CASNSQGKGNQPQHF. CDR3 sequence (DNA): TGTGCCAGCAATAGCCAGGGGAAAGGCAATCAGCCCCAGCATTTT.

This clone has just a few counts. An end of the junction does not agree with germline; a read error may underlie this. V usage is TRBV7-7 and J usage is TRBJ2-1, with 9 bases identical to TRBD2. The CDR3 length is 14 residues. Germline CDR1 SSHAT, CDR2 FNYEAQ (reference sequence). The CDR3 coding sequence is TGTGCTAGCAGCTTAGCGGGAGTTTCCAATGAGCAGTTCTTC. Its translation is CASSLAGVSNEQFF.

The genes are TRBV10-3 and TRBJ1-2; D is unresolved. The germline V gene has CDR1 ENHRY and CDR2 SYGVKD. CDR3 length: 12 amino acids. Between the trimmed V and J ends, which lost 11 bases and 7 bases, there was a span of 17 bases. The CDR3 region is CAYGREGGGYTF. For the CDR3, the DNA is TGTGCCTATGGGAGGGAAGGAGGTGGCTACACCTTC.

CDR3 amino acids: CASSRASPPYEQYF. The CDR3 DNA follows: TGTGCCAGCAGTCGCGCATCTCCCCCCTACGAGCAGTACTTC. The rearrangement joins TRBV27 to TRBJ2-7; D is uncertain. The germline gives CDR1 MNHEY, CDR2 SMNVEV (reference sequence). V was trimmed by 5 bases and J by 2 bases, leaving 13 bases between them. The CDR3 runs to 14 residues.

This clone has a count of ten or more. The V and J genes are TRBV6-4 and TRBJ2-3; 8 bases are a match to TRBD2. V was pared by 3 bases and J by 0 bases, with 2 bases of the junction left unmatched. From germline, CDR1 is MRHNA and CDR2 SNTAGT. The CDR3 has 15 residues. CDR3 DNA sequence: TGTGCCAGCAGTGAAAGCGGGGGAAGCACAGATACGCAGTATTTT. Translated, it gives CASSESGGSTDTQYF.

The chain is built from TRBV11-2 and TRBJ1-1; no reliable D call. This CDR3 has 11 residues. Trimming left V 7 bases short and J 4 bases short, with 7 bases between. The germline CDR1 and CDR2 sequences are SGHAT and FQNNGV. In DNA form, the CDR3 reads TGTGCCAGCAAGCCCCGCACTGAAGCTTTCTTT. This codes for CASKPRTEAFF.

This sequence joins TRBV2 and TRBJ2-1; D unresolved. The CDR3 is 13 amino acids. Germline V gene data show CDR1 as SNHLY and CDR2 as FYNNEI. The V gene lost 3 bases and the J gene lost 3 bases, with 6 bases spanning the gap. The DNA of the CDR3 is TGTGCCAGCAGTGAGGGCAGCTACAATGAGCAGTTCTTC. Amino acids: CASSEGSYNEQFF.

The V gene is TRBV19, the J gene TRBJ2-5; 16 bases match TRBD2. Germline assignment: CDR1 LNHDA and CDR2 SQIVND (reference sequence). The J segment lost 4 bases and the V segment lost 3 bases, leaving 2 bases of the junction unmatched. This CDR3 has 16 amino acids. The CDR3 reads CASSMGTSGRAETQYF. CDR3 DNA sequence: TGTGCCAGTAGTATGGGGACTAGCGGGAGGGCAGAGACCCAGTACTTC. Full variable domain (missing parts from reference TRBV19 and TRBJ2-5): DGGITQSPKYLFRKEGQNVTLSCEQNLNHDAMYWYRQDPGQGLRLIYYSQIVNDFQKGDIAEGYSVSREKKESFPLTVTSAQKNPTAFYLCASSMGTSGRAETQYFGPGTRLLVL.

This chain uses TRBV28 with TRBJ1-5, with D possibly being TRBD1 (5 bases). The germline V gene has CDR1 MDHEN and CDR2 SYDVKM. The length of the CDR3 is 15 residues. The germline V and J ends were trimmed by 6 bases and 4 bases, with 16 bases remaining between them. The CDR3 loop reads CASSRRGGVNQPQHF. DNA of the CDR3: TGTGCCAGCAGCCGACGGGGGGGAGTGAATCAGCCCCAGCATTTT.

The genes are TRBV30 and TRBJ2-5; D is uncertain. Looked up from germline, CDR1 is GTSNPN and CDR2 is SVGIG (reference sequence). The CDR3 contains 12 residues. V was cut by 0 bases and J by 5 bases, with 7 bases left in between. The CDR3 is CAWSVALETQYF. The CDR3 bases are TGTGCCTGGAGTGTAGCCCTGGAGACCCAGTACTTC.

The rearrangement links TRBV4-2 to TRBJ2-7; D remains ambiguous. V shed 4 bases and J shed 1 base, with 11 bases lying between them. From germline, CDR1 is LGHNA and CDR2 YNFKEQ. The CDR3 covers 14 residues. CDR3 DNA: TGTGCCAGCAGCCGCGACCGCGGTTCCTACGAGCAGTACTTC. Translation: CASSRDRGSYEQYF.